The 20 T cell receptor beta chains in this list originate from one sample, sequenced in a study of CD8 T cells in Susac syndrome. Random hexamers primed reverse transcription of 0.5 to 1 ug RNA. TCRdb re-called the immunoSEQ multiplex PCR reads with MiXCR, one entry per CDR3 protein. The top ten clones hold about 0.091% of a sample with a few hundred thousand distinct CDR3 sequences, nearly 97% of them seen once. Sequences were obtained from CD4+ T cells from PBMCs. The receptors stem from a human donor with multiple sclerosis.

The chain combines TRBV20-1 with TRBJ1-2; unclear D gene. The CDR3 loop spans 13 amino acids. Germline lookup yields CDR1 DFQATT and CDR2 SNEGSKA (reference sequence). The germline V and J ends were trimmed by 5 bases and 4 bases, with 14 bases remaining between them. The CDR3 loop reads CSASKRAPYGYTF. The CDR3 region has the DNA TGCAGTGCTTCAAAACGGGCCCCCTATGGCTACACCTTC.

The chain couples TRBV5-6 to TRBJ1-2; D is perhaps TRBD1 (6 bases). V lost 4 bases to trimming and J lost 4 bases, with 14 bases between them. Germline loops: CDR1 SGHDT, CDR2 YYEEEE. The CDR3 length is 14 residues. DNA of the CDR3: TGTGCCAGCAGCCAGATTGGACAGACCTATGGCTACACCTTC. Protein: CASSQIGQTYGYTF.

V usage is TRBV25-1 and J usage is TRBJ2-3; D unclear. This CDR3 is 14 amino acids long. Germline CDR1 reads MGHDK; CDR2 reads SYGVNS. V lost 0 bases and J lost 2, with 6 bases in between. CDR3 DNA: TGTGCCAGCAGTGAATATATTGCCACAGATACGCAGTATTTT. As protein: CASSEYIATDTQYF.

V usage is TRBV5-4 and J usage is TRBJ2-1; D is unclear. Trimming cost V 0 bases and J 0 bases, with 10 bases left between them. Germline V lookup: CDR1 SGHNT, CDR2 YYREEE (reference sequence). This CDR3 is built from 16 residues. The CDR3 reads CASSLGQLSSYNEQFF. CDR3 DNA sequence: TGTGCCAGCAGCTTGGGCCAGCTAAGCTCCTACAATGAGCAGTTCTTC.

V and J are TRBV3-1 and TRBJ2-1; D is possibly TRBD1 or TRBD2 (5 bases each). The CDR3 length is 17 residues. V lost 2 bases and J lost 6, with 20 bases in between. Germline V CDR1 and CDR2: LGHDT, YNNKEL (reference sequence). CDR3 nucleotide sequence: TGTGCCAGCAGCCAATGGGGTGGGACCAAGACCTCCAATGAGCAGTTCTTC. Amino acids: CASSQWGGTKTSNEQFF.

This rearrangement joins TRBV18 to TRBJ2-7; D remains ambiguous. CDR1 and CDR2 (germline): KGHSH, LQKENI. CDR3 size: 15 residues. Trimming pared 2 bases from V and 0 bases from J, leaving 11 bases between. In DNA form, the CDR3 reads TGTGCCAGCTCACCAATGACGAGTAACTCCTACGAGCAGTACTTC. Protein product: CASSPMTSNSYEQYF.

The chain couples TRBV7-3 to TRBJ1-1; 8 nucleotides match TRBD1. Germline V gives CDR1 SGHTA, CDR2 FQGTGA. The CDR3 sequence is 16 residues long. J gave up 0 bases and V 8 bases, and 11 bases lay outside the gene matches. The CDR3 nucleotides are TGTGCCAGCTCCTCCGGGACAGGAGTTATGAACACTGAAGCTTTCTTT. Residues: CASSSGTGVMNTEAFF.

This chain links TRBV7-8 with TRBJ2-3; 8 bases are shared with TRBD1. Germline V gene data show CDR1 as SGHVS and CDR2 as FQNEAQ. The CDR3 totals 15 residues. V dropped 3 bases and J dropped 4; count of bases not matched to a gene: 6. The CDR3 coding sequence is TGTGCCAGCAGCTTGGGCCAGGGGGCTGCAGATACGCAGTATTTT. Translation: CASSLGQGAADTQYF.

The CDR3 sequence is CASRSRESLNQPQHF. The CDR3 nucleotides are TGTGCCAGCAGATCCCGGGAATCATTAAATCAGCCCCAGCATTTT. This chain joins TRBV12-3 or TRBV12-4 and TRBJ1-5, with D hard to call. V lost 6 bases to trimming and J lost 4 bases, with 16 bases between them. The CDR3 runs 15 residues.

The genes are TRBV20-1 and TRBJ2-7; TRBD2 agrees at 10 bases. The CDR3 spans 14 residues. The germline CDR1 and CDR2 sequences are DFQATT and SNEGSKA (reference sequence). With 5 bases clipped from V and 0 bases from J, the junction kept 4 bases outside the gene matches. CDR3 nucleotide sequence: TGCAGTGCTGAAACTAGCGGGATCTCCTACGAGCAGTACTTC. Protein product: CSAETSGISYEQYF.

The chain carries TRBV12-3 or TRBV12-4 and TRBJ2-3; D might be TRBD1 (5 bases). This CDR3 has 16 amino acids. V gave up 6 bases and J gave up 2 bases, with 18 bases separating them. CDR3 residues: CASSRADRKLTDTQYF. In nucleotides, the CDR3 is TGTGCCAGCAGCCGCGCCGACAGAAAACTCACAGATACGCAGTATTTT.

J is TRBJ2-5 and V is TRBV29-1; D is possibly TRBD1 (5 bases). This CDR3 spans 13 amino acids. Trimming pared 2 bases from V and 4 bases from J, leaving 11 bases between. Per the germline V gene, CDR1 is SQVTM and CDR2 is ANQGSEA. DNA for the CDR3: TGCAGCGTTGAATTCGGCCAGGGAGAGACCCAGTACTTC. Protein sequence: CSVEFGQGETQYF.

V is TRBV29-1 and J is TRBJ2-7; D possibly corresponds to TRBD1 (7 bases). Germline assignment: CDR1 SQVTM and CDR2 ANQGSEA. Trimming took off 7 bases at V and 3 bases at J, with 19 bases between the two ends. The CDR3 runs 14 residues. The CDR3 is CSASVSGQSYEQYF. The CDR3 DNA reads TGCAGCGCTAGCGTATCGGGACAGAGCTACGAGCAGTACTTC.

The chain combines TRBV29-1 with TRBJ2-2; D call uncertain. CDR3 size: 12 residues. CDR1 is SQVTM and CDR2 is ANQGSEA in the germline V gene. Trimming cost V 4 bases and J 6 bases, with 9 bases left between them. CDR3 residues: CSVGVGPGELFF. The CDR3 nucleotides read TGCAGCGTTGGAGTAGGGCCCGGGGAGCTGTTTTTT.

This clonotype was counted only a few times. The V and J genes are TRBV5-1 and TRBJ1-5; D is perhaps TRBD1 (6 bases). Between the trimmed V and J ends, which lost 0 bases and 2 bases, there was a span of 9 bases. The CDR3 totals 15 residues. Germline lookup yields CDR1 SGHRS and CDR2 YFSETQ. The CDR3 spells CASSLEGVGNQPQHF. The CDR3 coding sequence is TGCGCCAGCAGCTTGGAGGGGGTAGGCAATCAGCCCCAGCATTTT.

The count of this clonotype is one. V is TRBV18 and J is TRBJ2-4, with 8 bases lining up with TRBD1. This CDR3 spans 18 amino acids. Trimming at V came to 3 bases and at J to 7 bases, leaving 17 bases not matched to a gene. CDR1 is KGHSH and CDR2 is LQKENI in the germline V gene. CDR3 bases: TGTGCCAGCTCACCCATCAGACAGGGGTCTGGGCCGAAGAACATTCAGTACTTC. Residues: CASSPIRQGSGPKNIQYF.

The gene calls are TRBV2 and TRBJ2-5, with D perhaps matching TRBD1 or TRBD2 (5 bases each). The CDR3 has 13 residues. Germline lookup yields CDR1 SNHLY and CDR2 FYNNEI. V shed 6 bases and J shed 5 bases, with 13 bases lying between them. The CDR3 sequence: CASSRDGRETQYF. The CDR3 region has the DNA TGTGCCAGCAGCAGGGACGGTCGGGAGACCCAGTACTTC.

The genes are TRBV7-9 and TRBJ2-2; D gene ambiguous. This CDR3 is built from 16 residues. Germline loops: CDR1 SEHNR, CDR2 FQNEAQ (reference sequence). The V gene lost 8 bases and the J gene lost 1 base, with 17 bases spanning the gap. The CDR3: CASPPNRGKNTGELFF. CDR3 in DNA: TGTGCCAGCCCCCCTAATCGTGGAAAGAACACCGGGGAGCTGTTTTTT. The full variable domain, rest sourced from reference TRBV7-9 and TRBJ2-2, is DTGVSQNPRHKITKRGQNVTFRCDPISEHNRLYWYRQTLGQGPEFLTYFQNEAQLEKSRLLSDRFSAERPKGSFSTLEIQRTEQGDSAMYLCASPPNRGKNTGELFFGEGSRLTVL.

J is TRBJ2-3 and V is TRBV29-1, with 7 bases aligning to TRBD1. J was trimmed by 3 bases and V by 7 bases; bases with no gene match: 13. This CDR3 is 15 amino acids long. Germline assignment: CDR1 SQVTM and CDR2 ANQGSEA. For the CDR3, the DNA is TGCAGCGCTTTAGCCCGGGACAGAGCGACAGATACGCAGTATTTT. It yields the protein CSALARDRATDTQYF.

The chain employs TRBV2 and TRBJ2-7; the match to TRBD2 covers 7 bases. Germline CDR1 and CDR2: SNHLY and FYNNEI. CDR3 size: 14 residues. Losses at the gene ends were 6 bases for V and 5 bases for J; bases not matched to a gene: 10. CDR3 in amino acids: CASRVGAGTHEQYF. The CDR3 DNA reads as TGTGCCAGCAGGGTGGGAGCGGGGACCCACGAGCAGTACTTC.